This TCR beta chain was identified in a study of regulatory T cells in long-lasting Graves disease. Study-wide context: Patients with persistent Graves' disease had over 5 years of antithyroid drugs and persistent TSH receptor antibodies.

Findings of the study overall: Accuracy might have suffered from few samples. Under persistent disease, TRBV28, TRBJ1-2 and TRBJ2-5 were used preferentially.

The time point is: persistent/refractory GD, antithyroid drugs over 5 years with positive TRAb. There was RNA extracted from PBMCs, and the TCR library was made from it. Each of the patients was recruited from an endocrinology department situated in Xi'an, China. V dropped 3 bases and J dropped 4 bases, with 12 bases sitting between them. In germline, CDR1 is MDHEN, CDR2 SYDVKM. There are 14 residues in the CDR3. The TCR beta library used iRepertoire HTBI primers with Arm-PCR amplification of CDR3. TCRdb re-analysed the multiplex PCR reads in MiXCR, keeping a single row per CDR3 protein. The sample includes around 340,000 distinct CDR3 sequences, 15% to 20% of them seen just once. This clonotype was seen ten or more times. Its antigen remains unknown.

The input for sequencing was peripheral blood mononuclear cells (PBMCs), taken when the disease was refractory, from a patient treated with antithyroid drugs. This chain joins TRBV28 and TRBJ2-5, with a weak D call TRBD1 (6 bases). The sequence came from a female donor with Graves disease. The CDR3 spells CASSLQGPAETQYF. The CDR3 bases are TGTGCCAGCAGTTTGCAGGGGCCGGCAGAGACCCAGTACTTC. Full variable domain (remainder filled in from reference TRBV28 and TRBJ2-5): DVKVTQSSRYLVKRTGEKVFLECVQDMDHENMFWYRQDPGLGLRLIYFSYDVKMKEKGDIPEGYSVSREKKERFSLILESASTNQTSMYLCASSLQGPAETQYFGPGTRLLVL.